Listed here is a single T cell receptor (beta chain). The source of the sample is a study of blood T cell repertoires in COVID-19. Study summary: COVID-19 samples collected from the United States, Italy and Spain covered acute and convalescent phases.

Profiled with immunoSEQ multiplex PCR; TCRdb holds only in-frame clones, not every one. The sample includes some 160,000 clones, about 87% of them seen just once. Per the germline V gene, CDR1 is LNHDA and CDR2 is SQIVND (reference sequence). V was trimmed by 3 bases and J by 4 bases, leaving 10 bases between them. There are 14 residues in the CDR3. Seattle enrolled patients during active infection and tracked them longitudinally. Sequences were obtained from peripheral blood. The sequence came from a woman of 80 years or more with COVID-19, enrolled during active disease. The chain has TRBV19 and TRBJ1-3, with D tentatively TRBD1 (5 bases). The CDR3 protein is CASSITGVGNTIYF. CDR3 nucleotides: TGTGCCAGTAGTATTACAGGAGTCGGAAACACCATATATTTT.